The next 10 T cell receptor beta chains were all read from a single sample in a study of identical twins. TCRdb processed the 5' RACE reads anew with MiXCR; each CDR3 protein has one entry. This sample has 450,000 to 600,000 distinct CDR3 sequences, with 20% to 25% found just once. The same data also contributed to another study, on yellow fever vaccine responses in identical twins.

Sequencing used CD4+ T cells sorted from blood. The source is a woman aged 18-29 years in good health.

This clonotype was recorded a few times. The DNA for the CDR3 is TGCGCCAGCAGCTTGCTTCACGGAAACACTGAAGCTTTCTTT. Protein: CASSLLHGNTEAFF. The chain recombines TRBV5-1 with TRBJ1-1, with D unclear. V dropped 1 base and J dropped 2 bases, with 9 bases sitting between them. CDR3 length: 14 residues. Germline V gives CDR1 SGHRS, CDR2 YFSETQ.

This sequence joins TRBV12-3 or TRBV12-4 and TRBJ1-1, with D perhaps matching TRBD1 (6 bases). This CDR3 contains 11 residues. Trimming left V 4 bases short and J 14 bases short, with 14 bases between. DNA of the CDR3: TGTGCCAGCAGTTGGAGTCAGGGGTTCTTCTTT. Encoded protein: CASSWSQGFFF.

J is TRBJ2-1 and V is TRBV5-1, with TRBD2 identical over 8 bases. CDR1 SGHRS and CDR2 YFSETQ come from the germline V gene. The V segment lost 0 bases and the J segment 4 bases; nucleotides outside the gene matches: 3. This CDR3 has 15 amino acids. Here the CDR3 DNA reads TGCGCCAGCAGCTTGGAGACTAGCGAATACAATGAGCAGTTCTTC. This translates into CASSLETSEYNEQFF.

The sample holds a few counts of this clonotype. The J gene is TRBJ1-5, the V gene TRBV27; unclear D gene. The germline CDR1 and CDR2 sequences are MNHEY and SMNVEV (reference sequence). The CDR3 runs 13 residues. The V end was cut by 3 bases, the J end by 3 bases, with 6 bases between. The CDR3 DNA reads TGTGCCAGCAGTTTCCTCGCCAATCAGCCCCAGCATTTT. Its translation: CASSFLANQPQHF.

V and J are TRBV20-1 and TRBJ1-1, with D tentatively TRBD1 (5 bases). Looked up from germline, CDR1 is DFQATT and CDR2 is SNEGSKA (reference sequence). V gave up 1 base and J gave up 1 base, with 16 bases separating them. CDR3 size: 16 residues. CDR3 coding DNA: TGCAGTGCTAGAGTCCGCGAGGGGCGCGAGAACACTGAAGCTTTCTTT. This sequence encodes CSARVREGRENTEAFF.

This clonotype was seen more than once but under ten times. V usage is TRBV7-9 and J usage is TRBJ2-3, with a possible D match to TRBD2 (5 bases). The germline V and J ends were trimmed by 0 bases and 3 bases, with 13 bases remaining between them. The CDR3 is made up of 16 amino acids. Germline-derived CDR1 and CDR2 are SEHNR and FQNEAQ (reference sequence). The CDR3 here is CASSLAAGSGTDTQYF. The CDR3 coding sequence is TGTGCCAGCAGCTTAGCGGCGGGTAGTGGGACAGATACGCAGTATTTT.

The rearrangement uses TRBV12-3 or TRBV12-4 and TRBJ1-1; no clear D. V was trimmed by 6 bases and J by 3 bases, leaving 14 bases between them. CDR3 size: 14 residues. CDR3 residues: CASSQRKRDTEAFF. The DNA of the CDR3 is TGTGCCAGCAGCCAGAGAAAAAGGGACACTGAAGCTTTCTTT.

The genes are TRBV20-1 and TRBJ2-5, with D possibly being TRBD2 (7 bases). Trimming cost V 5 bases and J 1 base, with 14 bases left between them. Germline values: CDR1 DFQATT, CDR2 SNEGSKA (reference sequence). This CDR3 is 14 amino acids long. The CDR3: CSASPGGPQETQYF. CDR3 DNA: TGCAGTGCTTCCCCCGGGGGGCCCCAAGAGACCCAGTACTTC.

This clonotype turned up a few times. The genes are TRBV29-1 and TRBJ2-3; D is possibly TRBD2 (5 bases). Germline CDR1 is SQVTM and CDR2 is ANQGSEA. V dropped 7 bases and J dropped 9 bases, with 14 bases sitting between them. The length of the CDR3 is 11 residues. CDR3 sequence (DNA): TGCAGCGCCGTTGCCGGGAACACGCAGTATTTT. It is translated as CSAVAGNTQYF.

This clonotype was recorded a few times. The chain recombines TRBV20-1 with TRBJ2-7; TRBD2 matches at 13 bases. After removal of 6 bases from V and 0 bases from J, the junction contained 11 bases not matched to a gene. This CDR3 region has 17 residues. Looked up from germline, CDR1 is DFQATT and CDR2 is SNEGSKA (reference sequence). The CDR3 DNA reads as TGCAGTGCCATGTCCGGGACTAGCGGGGCGAGCTCCTACGAGCAGTACTTC. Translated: CSAMSGTSGASSYEQYF.